The entry that follows covers one T cell receptor beta chain sequence. J gave up 5 bases and V 3 bases, and 4 bases lay outside the gene matches. The CDR3 sequence is 15 residues long. CDR1 is LGHNA, CDR2 YNFKEQ, per germline. The data originate from a study of T cell responses to AZD1222 COVID-19 vaccine. Repertoires were generated with immunoSEQ multiplex PCR, while TCRdb's copy carries only in-frame clones and drops some. The data show around 80,000 clones, 70% to 90% seen once. V is TRBV4-2 and J is TRBJ2-7, with 13 positions matching TRBD2. The sequence came from an adult who received the AZD1222 COVID-19 vaccine. The specimen was peripheral blood, collected 28 days after the second AZD1222 dose. The CDR3 sequence: CASSHGTSGVDEQYF. DNA of the CDR3: TGTGCCAGCAGCCACGGGACTAGCGGGGTGGACGAGCAGTACTTC.